This T cell receptor beta chain was documented in a study of cytomegalovirus exposure and HLA in healthy donors. Study as a whole: Of the donors genotyped, 398 in all, 65% to 90% fell in the Caucasian-associated ancestry cluster. Study conclusions and caveats: Roughly uniform depth of sequencing across donors was assumed in presence/absence analyses. Highly shared sequence variants in one cluster were likely a sequencing artifact. Another analysis was done later, and it associated approximately 15,000 TCR beta sequences with HLA alleles at 0.05 false discovery rate.

PCR used 60 Vbeta primers and 13 Jbeta primers. Method: immunoSEQ multiplex PCR; TCRdb's copy keeps in-frame clones and lacks some. The sample records some 160,000 clones, around 78% being singletons. On this clone: Its antigen remains unidentified.

The CDR3 spans 16 residues. The V end was cut by 6 bases, the J end by 2 bases, with 18 bases between. Per the germline V gene, CDR1 is MNHEY and CDR2 is SMNVEV (reference sequence). Source material: PBMCs. This clonotype was sampled from a man aged 40-50 years in good health and CMV-seronegative. This chain uses TRBV27 with TRBJ2-3; D may be TRBD2 (5 bases). CDR3 sequence: CASRPASWRFTDTQYF. The DNA for the CDR3 is TGTGCCAGCAGGCCGGCATCATGGAGGTTCACAGATACGCAGTATTTT.